The 27 T cell receptor beta chains presented below share a single source sample, sequenced in a study of T cell responses to AZD1222 COVID-19 vaccine. Libraries were prepared by immunoSEQ multiplex PCR; TCRdb keeps only in-frame clonotypes and omits some of them. In the table there are 60,000 to 70,000 clones, 65% to 90% of which are singletons. This specimen consisted of peripheral blood, obtained on day 0 of AZD1222 vaccination. All receptors come from an adult in good health.

The chain uses TRBV5-5 and TRBJ1-4; the D gene is possibly TRBD1 (6 bases). V gave up 4 bases and J gave up 3 bases, with 16 bases separating them. Germline lookup yields CDR1 SGHKS and CDR2 YYEKEE (reference sequence). The CDR3 spans 16 residues. CDR3 in amino acids: CASSGGTGLPNEKLFF. CDR3 nucleotide sequence: TGTGCCAGCAGCGGGGGAACAGGGCTACCTAATGAAAAACTGTTTTTT.

The rearrangement joins TRBV7-6 to TRBJ2-3, with TRBD1 matching over 10 bases. Germline V gene sequence: CDR1 SGHVS, CDR2 FNYEAQ. Unmatched junction bases numbered 6, after V lost 5 bases and J lost 4 bases. CDR3 length equals 15 residues. CDR3 amino acids: CASSRRDRGADTQYF. CDR3 nucleotide sequence: TGTGCCAGCAGCCGACGGGACAGGGGAGCAGATACGCAGTATTTT.

The chain uses TRBV19 and TRBJ1-5; D unclear. V dropped 3 bases and J dropped 7 bases, with 13 bases sitting between them. The CDR3 runs to 14 residues. Germline values: CDR1 LNHDA, CDR2 SQIVND (reference sequence). The CDR3 bases are TGTGCCAGTAGTATTCTTTTTGGCGGGCAGCCCCAGCATTTT. Protein: CASSILFGGQPQHF.

The chain carries TRBV6-4 and TRBJ2-2, with no clear D. The CDR3 totals 13 residues. CDR1 and CDR2 from the germline V gene are MRHNA and SNTAGT. Trimming pared 3 bases from V and 4 bases from J, leaving 6 bases between. CDR3 loop: CASSEVSTGELFF. As DNA, the CDR3 is TGTGCCAGCAGTGAAGTCAGCACCGGGGAGCTGTTTTTT.

The chain carries TRBV4-2 and TRBJ1-2; perhaps TRBD1 as D (6 bases). The length of the CDR3 is 13 residues. With 8 bases removed from V and 2 bases from J, the gap between germline ends came to 12 bases. Germline-derived CDR1 and CDR2 are LGHNA and YNFKEQ. The CDR3 coding sequence is TGTGCCAGCGGACTCGGACAGAACTATGGCTACACCTTC. Protein product: CASGLGQNYGYTF.

The genes are TRBV18 and TRBJ2-7, with D perhaps matching TRBD2 (5 bases). The CDR3 is 15 residues long. V dropped 1 base and J dropped 0 bases, with 10 bases sitting between them. Germline CDR1 is KGHSH and CDR2 is LQKENI. The CDR3 protein is CASSPLGVSSYEQYF. In DNA form, the CDR3 reads TGTGCCAGCTCACCACTCGGGGTGAGCTCCTACGAGCAGTACTTC.

This chain links TRBV27 with TRBJ2-2, with D perhaps matching TRBD1 (6 bases). The germline V gene has CDR1 MNHEY and CDR2 SMNVEV (reference sequence). CDR3 length equals 15 residues. V was pared by 4 bases and J by 1 base, with 10 bases between. CDR3 in DNA: TGTGCCAGCAGTTCAGGGGCACGGAACACCGGGGAGCTGTTTTTT. Its translation is CASSSGARNTGELFF.

The chain uses TRBV5-6 and TRBJ2-1; 9 nucleotides match TRBD1. Trimming cost V 7 bases and J 9 bases; bases outside gene matches: 11. Per germline, CDR1 SGHDT and CDR2 YYEEEE. The CDR3 sequence is 14 residues long. Here the CDR3 DNA reads TGTGCCAGCGGCGTGGGACAGGGAAACACTGAGCAGTTCTTC. Protein product: CASGVGQGNTEQFF. Full variable domain (rest looked up from reference TRBV5-6 and TRBJ2-1): DAGVTQSPTHLIKTRGQQVTLRCSPKSGHDTVSWYQQALGQGPQFIFQYYEEEERQRGNFPDRFSGHQFPNYSSELNVNALLLGDSALYLCASGVGQGNTEQFFGPGTRLTVL.

The CDR3 nucleotides read TGTGCCAGCTTAGGGACCCTTAGGGGAAATTCACCCCTCCACTTT. As protein: CASLGTLRGNSPLHF. The chain has TRBV2 and TRBJ1-6; tentatively, D is TRBD1 (5 bases). The germline V and J ends were trimmed by 8 bases and 7 bases, with 18 bases remaining between them. The CDR3 spans 15 residues. Germline V CDR1 and CDR2: SNHLY, FYNNEI.

The chain employs TRBV7-9 and TRBJ2-3, with 9 bases identical to TRBD2. Germline CDR1 reads SEHNR; CDR2 reads FQNEAQ (reference sequence). This CDR3 has 18 amino acids. J lost 1 base, V lost 5 bases, and 13 bases had no gene match. The CDR3 DNA reads as TGTGCCAGCAGCGAAGGGGTGGTGTCTAGCGGGGGCACAGATACGCAGTATTTT. This codes for CASSEGVVSSGGTDTQYF.

The chain couples TRBV6-2 or TRBV6-3 to TRBJ1-4; D not resolved. This CDR3 has 12 residues. CDR1 MNHEY and CDR2 SVGEGT come from the germline V gene. The V end was cut by 0 bases, the J end by 7 bases, with 3 bases between. The CDR3 DNA reads as TGTGCCAGCAGTTACTCGTTTGAAAAACTGTTTTTT. Translated, it gives CASSYSFEKLFF.

Only one count was recorded for this clone. The rearrangement links TRBV5-1 to TRBJ1-6, with no clear D. CDR3 length: 13 residues. Germline V gene data show CDR1 as SGHRS and CDR2 as YFSETQ. Trimming removed 0 bases from V and 9 bases from J, with 7 bases in between. CDR3 loop: CASSLELSSPLHF. Here the CDR3 DNA reads TGCGCCAGCAGCTTGGAACTTTCTTCACCCCTCCACTTT.

This chain joins TRBV6-5 and TRBJ1-2, with 10 nucleotides matching TRBD1. CDR1 and CDR2 from the germline V gene are MNHEY and SVGAGI. V lost 0 bases and J lost 6; bases outside the gene matches: 4. There are 15 residues in the CDR3. This CDR3 is CASSYSRTGGDGYTF. The CDR3 bases are TGTGCCAGCAGTTACTCCAGGACAGGGGGTGATGGCTACACCTTC.

Written as DNA, the CDR3 is TGTGCCAGCAGCTTGGGACAGGGGGCAACCGGGGAGCTGTTTTTT. Amino acids: CASSLGQGATGELFF. This sequence joins TRBV11-3 and TRBJ2-2, with 12 bases matching TRBD1. Trimming removed 3 bases from V and 5 bases from J; junction bases left unmatched: 1. CDR3 size: 15 residues. Germline V CDR1 and CDR2: SGHNT, YENEEA.

The chain recombines TRBV19 with TRBJ2-6; D not resolved. V gave up 2 bases and J gave up 2 bases, with 13 bases separating them. Germline CDR1 reads LNHDA; CDR2 reads SQIVND (reference sequence). This CDR3 has 17 residues. The CDR3, as DNA: TGTGCCAGTAGTATACGGTCCTGGGGAACTGGGGCCAACGTCCTGACTTTC. Translating it yields CASSIRSWGTGANVLTF.

This chain links TRBV28 with TRBJ1-1, with 7 bases matching TRBD1. Losses at the gene ends were 5 bases for V and 6 bases for J; bases not matched to a gene: 6. Germline-derived CDR1 and CDR2 are MDHEN and SYDVKM. CDR3 length: 13 amino acids. This chain's CDR3 is CASSHQGGAEAFF. DNA of the CDR3: TGTGCCAGCAGTCACCAGGGGGGGGCTGAAGCTTTCTTT.

CDR3 residues: CASNTEGANSPLHF. The CDR3 DNA reads TGTGCCAGCAACACGGAGGGGGCTAATTCACCCCTCCACTTT. The chain couples TRBV3-1 (or the pseudogene TRBV3-2) to TRBJ1-6, with TRBD1 identical over 7 bases. V lost 7 bases, J lost 6 bases, and 6 bases stayed unmatched. In germline, CDR1 is LGHDT, CDR2 YNNKEL (reference sequence). The CDR3 has 14 residues.

The chain joins TRBV5-4 to TRBJ2-1; possible D gene TRBD2, 6 bases. Germline loops: CDR1 SGHNT, CDR2 YYREEE (reference sequence). V lost 4 bases, J lost 8 bases, and 10 bases lay in between. This CDR3 is built from 12 residues. The CDR3 bases are TGTGCCAGCAGCCCGACGGGGGATGAGCAGTTCTTC. Protein product: CASSPTGDEQFF.

This CDR3 reads CASRRGDDSNQPQHF. CDR3 sequence (DNA): TGTGCCAGCAGGAGGGGAGACGATAGCAATCAGCCCCAGCATTTT. The genes are TRBV6-5 and TRBJ1-5, with D perhaps matching TRBD1 (5 bases). Trimming cost V 6 bases and J 0 bases, with 12 bases left between them. CDR3 length: 15 residues. Per the germline V gene, CDR1 is MNHEY and CDR2 is SVGAGI.

In regard to this clone: Relative to the germline gene, one junction end is altered; a read error may explain this. Written as DNA, the CDR3 is TGTGCCAGCACCGGGCGTACCAGAAACTTTGGCTACACCTTC. It encodes CASTGRTRNFGYTF. This chain links TRBV6-5 with TRBJ1-2; D unresolved. In germline, CDR1 is MNHEY, CDR2 SVGAGI. The CDR3 extends over 14 amino acids.

Only one count was recorded for this clone. The rearrangement joins TRBV14 to TRBJ1-6; D unresolved. V lost 3 bases and J lost 11, with 11 bases in between. CDR3 length: 13 residues. Germline CDR1 SGHDN, CDR2 FVKESK. The CDR3: CASSQGSGTPLHF. The CDR3 region has the DNA TGTGCCAGCAGCCAGGGGAGTGGCACACCCCTCCACTTT.

The chain couples TRBV12-3 or TRBV12-4 to TRBJ1-4, with a possible D match to TRBD1 (5 bases). V dropped 2 bases and J dropped 7 bases, with 8 bases sitting between them. This CDR3 is 13 amino acids long. The CDR3 DNA reads TGTGCCAGCAGTTTATGGGACCCTGAAAAACTGTTTTTT. Translation gives CASSLWDPEKLFF.

This clone was found once. In nucleotides, the CDR3 is TGCGCCAGCAGCATCGGGCCCGCCAGTTCACCCCTCCACTTT. This gives the protein CASSIGPASSPLHF. The gene calls are TRBV5-1 and TRBJ1-6; the D is unclear. Trimming shortened V by 4 bases and J by 9 bases, and 14 bases separated the two germline ends. The CDR3 covers 14 residues. From germline, CDR1 is SGHRS and CDR2 YFSETQ. Using reference TRBV5-1 and TRBJ1-6 for the parts outside the CDR3, the full variable domain is KAGVTQTPRYLIKTRGQQVTLSCSPISGHRSVSWYQQTPGQGLQFLFEYFSETQRNKGNFPGRFSGRQFSNSRSEMNVSTLELGDSALYLCASSIGPASSPLHFGNGTRLTVT.

The chain is built from TRBV7-3 and TRBJ1-1, with D possibly being TRBD1 (5 bases). Germline-derived CDR1 and CDR2 are SGHTA and FQGTGA. Between the trimmed V and J ends, which lost 5 bases and 10 bases, there was a span of 20 bases. This CDR3 has 14 amino acids. CDR3 sequence: CASSLGGGIGGAFF. The CDR3 DNA follows: TGTGCCAGCAGCCTAGGTGGGGGAATCGGTGGAGCTTTCTTT.

The chain uses TRBV3-1 (or the pseudogene TRBV3-2) and TRBJ2-7; possibly TRBD1 or TRBD2 for D (5 bases each). CDR1 LGHDT and CDR2 YNNKEL come from the germline V gene (reference sequence). Trimming took 1 base from V and 8 from J, leaving 15 bases between them. The CDR3 is made up of 14 amino acids. In DNA, the CDR3 is TGTGCCAGCAGCCAAGCGTCGGGGCAGGCCAAGCAGTACTTC. Translation: CASSQASGQAKQYF.

The gene calls are TRBV18 and TRBJ1-5, with D possibly TRBD1 on 6 matching bases. CDR1 KGHSH and CDR2 LQKENI come from the germline V gene. Trimming took off 1 base at V and 0 bases at J, with 13 bases between the two ends. This CDR3 has 17 residues. CDR3 coding DNA: TGTGCCAGCTCACCACTACAGGGAACCTTTAGCAATCAGCCCCAGCATTTT. This encodes CASSPLQGTFSNQPQHF.

J is TRBJ1-3 and V is TRBV27, with 7 bases fitting TRBD1. Germline CDR1 MNHEY, CDR2 SMNVEV (reference sequence). The CDR3 covers 14 residues. V lost 7 bases to trimming and J lost 0 bases; unmatched junction nucleotides: 3. As DNA, the CDR3 is TGTGCCAGCAAGGGGGCTGCCTCTGGAAACACCATATATTTT. Residues: CASKGAASGNTIYF.